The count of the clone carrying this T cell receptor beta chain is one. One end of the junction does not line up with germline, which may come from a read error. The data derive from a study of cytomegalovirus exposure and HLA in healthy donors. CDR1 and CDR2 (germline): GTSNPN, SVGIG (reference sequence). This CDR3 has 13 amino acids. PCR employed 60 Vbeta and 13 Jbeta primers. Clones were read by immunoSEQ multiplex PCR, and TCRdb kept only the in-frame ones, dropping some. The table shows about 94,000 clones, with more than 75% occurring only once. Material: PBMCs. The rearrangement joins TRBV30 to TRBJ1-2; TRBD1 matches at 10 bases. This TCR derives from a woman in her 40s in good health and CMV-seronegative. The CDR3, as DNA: TGTGCCGGGGGAGGGACAGGGGACTATGGCTACCCCTTC. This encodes CAGGGTGDYGYPF.